This T cell receptor beta chain was sequenced for a study of blood T cell repertoires in COVID-19. Measured with immunoSEQ multiplex PCR; TCRdb has only the in-frame clones, and not every one. The sample records fewer than 80,000 clones, about 74% being singletons. Trimming removed 2 bases at V and 6 bases at J, with 14 bases between. CDR1 and CDR2 (germline): MNHNS, SASEGT. The CDR3 totals 15 residues. The genes are TRBV6-1 and TRBJ1-5; maybe TRBD1 (5 bases). This clonotype was obtained from a woman aged 80 or older with acute or convalescent COVID-19. The source material was peripheral blood. CDR3 in DNA: TGTGCCAGCAGTGAAAATATTGGGGGACTTCAGCCCCAGCATTTT. Translated: CASSENIGGLQPQHF.